Presented here are 15 T cell receptor beta chains from one specimen sequenced in a study of Tregs in tolerant kidney transplant recipients. Libraries were prepared by immunoSEQ multiplex PCR; TCRdb keeps only in-frame clonotypes and omits some of them. This table has about 240,000 clones, around 82% appearing once. The source material was CD4+ T cells from blood. The receptors were gathered from a human donor in good health.

The chain employs TRBV5-1 and TRBJ1-1; D uncertain. V dropped 0 bases and J dropped 7 bases, with 22 bases sitting between them. This CDR3 has 17 amino acids. CDR1 SGHRS and CDR2 YFSETQ come from the germline V gene. CDR3 protein: CASSLVAGRKLHNEAFF. CDR3 in DNA: TGCGCCAGCAGCTTGGTGGCTGGGAGAAAACTACATAATGAAGCTTTCTTT.

This rearrangement joins TRBV18 to TRBJ2-5, with TRBD1 identical over 7 bases. Trimming removed 0 bases from V and 4 bases from J; junction bases left unmatched: 5. This CDR3 comprises 15 residues. The germline CDR1 and CDR2 sequences are KGHSH and LQKENI. The CDR3 nucleotides read TGTGCCAGCTCACCACCGGTCAGGGGGACAGAGACCCAGTACTTC. This gives the protein CASSPPVRGTETQYF.

This clone came up a few times. The V call is TRBV30, the J call TRBJ1-1; D is uncertain. This CDR3 spans 13 amino acids. Trimming stripped 5 bases from V and 5 bases from J, with 15 bases between. Germline values: CDR1 GTSNPN, CDR2 SVGIG (reference sequence). The CDR3 spells CAWFHRMGTEAFF. In DNA form, the CDR3 reads TGTGCCTGGTTTCATCGGATGGGAACTGAAGCTTTCTTT.

V and J are TRBV7-8 and TRBJ1-1, with D possibly matching TRBD1 (6 bases). This CDR3 spans 12 amino acids. Trimming cost V 5 bases and J 8 bases, with 12 bases left between them. Germline V gene sequence: CDR1 SGHVS, CDR2 FQNEAQ. The CDR3 coding sequence is TGTGCCAGCAGCGAAACCGACAGGGAAGCTTTCTTT. Its translation is CASSETDREAFF.

The chain couples TRBV19 to TRBJ1-2, with D possibly matching TRBD1 (6 bases). This CDR3 contains 16 residues. V was trimmed by 5 bases and J by 4 bases, leaving 20 bases between them. The germline V gene has CDR1 LNHDA and CDR2 SQIVND (reference sequence). This CDR3 reads CASSLDAGARGYGYTF. In DNA, the CDR3 is TGTGCCAGTAGTCTCGACGCGGGGGCAAGGGGCTATGGCTACACCTTC.

V gene TRBV19 combines with J gene TRBJ2-7; TRBD2 might be the D (6 bases). CDR3 length: 17 residues. Germline V lookup: CDR1 LNHDA, CDR2 SQIVND (reference sequence). V gave up 5 bases and J gave up 4 bases, with 24 bases separating them. Here the CDR3 reads CASSPRTGGVLIYEQYF. CDR3 DNA: TGTGCCAGTAGTCCACGTACCGGGGGAGTCCTTATATACGAGCAGTACTTC.

This clone was counted once. The gene calls are TRBV4-1 and TRBJ2-5, with 9 bases aligning to TRBD2. V trimming: 1 base; J trimming: 1 base; junction bases outside the gene matches: 7. Germline V gene data show CDR1 as MGHRA and CDR2 as YSYEKL. CDR3 length equals 17 residues. The DNA for the CDR3 is TGCGCCAGCAGCCAAGTTGCTAGCGGGACGAGCCAAGAGACCCAGTACTTC. This encodes CASSQVASGTSQETQYF.

J is TRBJ2-5 and V is TRBV28, with D possibly being TRBD1 (5 bases). Germline loops: CDR1 MDHEN, CDR2 SYDVKM. With 2 bases removed from V and 5 bases from J, the gap between germline ends came to 9 bases. The CDR3 loop spans 13 amino acids. CDR3 nucleotides: TGTGCCAGCAGTTTACAGGGTAGGGAGACCCAGTACTTC. Translation: CASSLQGRETQYF.

This rearrangement joins TRBV5-1 to TRBJ2-5; D remains unclear. CDR1 is SGHRS and CDR2 is YFSETQ in the germline V gene. The CDR3 loop spans 12 amino acids. The germline V and J ends were trimmed by 5 bases and 4 bases, with 9 bases remaining between them. This chain's CDR3 is CASSEASETQYF. The CDR3 DNA is TGCGCCAGCAGTGAAGCTTCAGAGACCCAGTACTTC.

The gene calls are TRBV9 and TRBJ2-3, with 9 bases that match TRBD2. There are 16 residues in the CDR3. V gave up 0 bases and J gave up 6 bases; unmatched junction bases: 8. The germline CDR1 and CDR2 sequences are SGDLS and YYNGEE. CDR3 coding DNA: TGTGCCAGCAGCGTAGGCCGGGGAGCGGGAGGCGATACGCAGTATTTT. This gives the protein CASSVGRGAGGDTQYF. Filled out from reference TRBV9 and TRBJ2-3, the complete variable domain reads DSGVTQTPKHLITATGQRVTLRCSPRSGDLSVYWYQQSLDQGLQFLIQYYNGEERAKGNILERFSAQQFPDLHSELNLSSLELGDSALYFCASSVGRGAGGDTQYFGPGTRLTVL.

About this clone: The junction does not match germline at one end; this may be a read error. The CDR3 bases are TGCAGCTTTGACAGGGGGAACACTGAAGCTTTCTTT. Its protein product is CSFDRGNTEAFF. The V gene is TRBV29-1, the J gene TRBJ1-1; 8 positions match TRBD1. The germline gives CDR1 SQVTM, CDR2 ANQGSEA. The CDR3 loop spans 12 amino acids.

The chain uses TRBV4-2 and TRBJ1-6; no definite D call. Trimming left V 1 base short and J 7 bases short, with 2 bases between. CDR1 LGHNA and CDR2 YNFKEQ come from the germline V gene. The CDR3 totals 12 residues. In DNA form, the CDR3 reads TGTGCCAGCAGCCAAGGGAATTCACCCCTCCACTTT. Encoded protein: CASSQGNSPLHF.

The chain has TRBV2 and TRBJ1-1, with no clear D. The V gene lost 3 bases and the J gene lost 1 base, with 6 bases spanning the gap. Germline assignment: CDR1 SNHLY and CDR2 FYNNEI. The CDR3 spans 13 residues. CDR3 sequence (DNA): TGTGCCAGCAGTGATAGCGGGAACACTGAAGCTTTCTTT. Its translation: CASSDSGNTEAFF. Complete variable domain (other parts from reference TRBV2 and TRBJ1-1): EPEVTQTPSHQVTQMGQEVILRCVPISNHLYFYWYRQILGQKVEFLVSFYNNEISEKSEIFDDQFSVERPDGSNFTLKIRSTKLEDSAMYFCASSDSGNTEAFFGQGTRLTVV.

The V call is TRBV19, the J call TRBJ1-5; the match to TRBD1 covers 7 bases. CDR1 and CDR2 from the germline V gene are LNHDA and SQIVND (reference sequence). With 6 bases clipped from V and 5 bases from J, the junction kept 13 bases outside the gene matches. CDR3 length: 16 residues. The CDR3 loop reads CASRATGPGSYQPQHF. The CDR3 DNA follows: TGTGCCAGTAGAGCGACAGGGCCGGGATCTTATCAGCCCCAGCATTTT.

The chain recombines TRBV5-6 with TRBJ1-4; 7 bases match TRBD1. V shed 4 bases and J 3 bases; nucleotides not matched to a gene: 3. This CDR3 is 14 amino acids long. Looked up from germline, CDR1 is SGHDT and CDR2 is YYEEEE. CDR3 protein: CASSGGQPNEKLFF. The CDR3 DNA reads TGTGCCAGCAGCGGGGGACAGCCTAATGAAAAACTGTTTTTT.